The following is a TCR beta chain sequence with its context. The CDR3 length is 15 residues. Germline V gives CDR1 MNHEY, CDR2 SVGAGI. V dropped 2 bases and J dropped 4 bases, with 11 bases sitting between them. The sample belongs to a study of control samples from healthy donors and cancer patients. Measured with immunoSEQ multiplex PCR; TCRdb has only the in-frame clones, and not every one. The table lists over 110,000 clones, 80% to 95% of them singletons. The sequenced sample consisted of blood. The chain has TRBV6-5 and TRBJ2-2, with D possibly being TRBD2 (7 bases). The clonotype originates from a young man in good health. The CDR3 DNA follows: TGTGCCAGCAGTTACGCGCGGGGGCGCACCGGGGAGCTGTTTTTT. Translated, it gives CASSYARGRTGELFF.